One TCR beta chain is described in this entry. Its antigen is unidentified. This sample is drawn from a study of beta chain features in type 1 diabetes. The study reverse transcribed the entire isolated RNA, so it sequenced expressed TCRB transcripts. Produced via immunoSEQ multiplex PCR; TCRdb's table is partial and in-frame only. The sample consists of 250,000 to 350,000 clones, 14% of them appearing once. Findings of the study overall: Among patients, naive, central memory and Treg TCRB repertoires appeared more similar than among healthy donors.

In total, each donor contributed a single heparinised blood draw that averaged about 120 mL. The CDR3 is 12 amino acids. CDR1 and CDR2 from the germline V gene are LNHDA and SQIVND (reference sequence). V was cut by 3 bases and J by 9 bases, with 8 bases left in between. The sequence came from a man younger than 40 in good health. The sequencing sample was made of central memory CD4+ T cells from blood. The chain has TRBV19 and TRBJ2-2; D gene ambiguous. The CDR3 region is CASSIGRRELFF. The CDR3 coding sequence is TGTGCCAGTAGTATCGGCCGCCGGGAGCTGTTTTTT.